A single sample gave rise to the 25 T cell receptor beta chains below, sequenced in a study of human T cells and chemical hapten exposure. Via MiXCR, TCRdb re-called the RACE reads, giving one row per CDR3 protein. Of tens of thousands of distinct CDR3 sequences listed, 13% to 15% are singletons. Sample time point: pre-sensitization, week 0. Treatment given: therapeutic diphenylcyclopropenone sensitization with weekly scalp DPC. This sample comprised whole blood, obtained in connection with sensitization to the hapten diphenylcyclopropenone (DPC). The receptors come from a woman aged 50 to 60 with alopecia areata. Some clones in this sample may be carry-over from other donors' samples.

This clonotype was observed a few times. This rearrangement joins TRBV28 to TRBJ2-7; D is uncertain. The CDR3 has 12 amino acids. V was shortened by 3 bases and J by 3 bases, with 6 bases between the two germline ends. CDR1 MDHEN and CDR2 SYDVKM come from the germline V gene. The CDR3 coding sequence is TGTGCCAGCAGTTTTCTCAACTACGAGCAGTACTTC. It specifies CASSFLNYEQYF.

CDR3 in DNA: TGTGCCAGCAGTTTAAGGTATAGCAATCAGCCCCAGCATTTT. This translates into CASSLRYSNQPQHF. V usage is TRBV27 and J usage is TRBJ1-5; the D is unclear. The length of the CDR3 is 14 residues. Germline CDR1 is MNHEY and CDR2 is SMNVEV (reference sequence). V lost 2 bases to trimming and J lost 0 bases, with 5 bases between them.

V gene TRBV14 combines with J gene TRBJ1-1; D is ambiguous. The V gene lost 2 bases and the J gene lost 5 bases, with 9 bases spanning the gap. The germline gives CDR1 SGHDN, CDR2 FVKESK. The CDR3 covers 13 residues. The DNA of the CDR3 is TGTGCCAGCAGCCAAACTCTCGGGACTGAAGCTTTCTTT. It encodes CASSQTLGTEAFF.

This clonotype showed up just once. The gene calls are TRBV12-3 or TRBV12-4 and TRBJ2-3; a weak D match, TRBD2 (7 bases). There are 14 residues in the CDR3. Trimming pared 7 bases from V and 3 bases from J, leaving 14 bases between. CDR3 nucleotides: TGTGCCAGCATATTCGGGGGGCAGACAGATACGCAGTATTTT. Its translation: CASIFGGQTDTQYF.

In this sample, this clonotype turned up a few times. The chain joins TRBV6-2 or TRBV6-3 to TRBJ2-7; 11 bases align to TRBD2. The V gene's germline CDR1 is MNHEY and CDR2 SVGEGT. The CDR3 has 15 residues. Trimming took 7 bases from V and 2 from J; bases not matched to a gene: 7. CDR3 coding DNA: TGTGCCAGCAACAAACCGACTAGCGGGGCCTACGAGCAGTACTTC. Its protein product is CASNKPTSGAYEQYF.

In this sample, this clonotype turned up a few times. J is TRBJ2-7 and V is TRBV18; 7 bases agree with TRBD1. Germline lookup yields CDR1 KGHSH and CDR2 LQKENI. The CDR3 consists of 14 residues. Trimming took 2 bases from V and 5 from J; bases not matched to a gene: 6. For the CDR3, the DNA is TGTGCCAGCTCACCAGGGACAGTTGGCAACGAGCAGTACTTC. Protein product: CASSPGTVGNEQYF.

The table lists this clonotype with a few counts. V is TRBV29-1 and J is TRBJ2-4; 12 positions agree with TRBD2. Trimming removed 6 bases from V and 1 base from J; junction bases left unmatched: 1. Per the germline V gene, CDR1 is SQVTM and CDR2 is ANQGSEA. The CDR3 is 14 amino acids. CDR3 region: CSVGTSGAKNIQYF. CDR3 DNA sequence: TGCAGCGTGGGGACTAGCGGGGCCAAAAACATTCAGTACTTC.

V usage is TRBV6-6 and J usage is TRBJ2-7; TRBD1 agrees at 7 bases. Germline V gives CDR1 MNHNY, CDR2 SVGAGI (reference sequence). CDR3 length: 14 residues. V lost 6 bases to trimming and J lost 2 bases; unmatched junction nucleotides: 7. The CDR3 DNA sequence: TGTGCCAGCAGCCGAGGGGGCAGGGCCTACGAGCAGTACTTC. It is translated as CASSRGGRAYEQYF.

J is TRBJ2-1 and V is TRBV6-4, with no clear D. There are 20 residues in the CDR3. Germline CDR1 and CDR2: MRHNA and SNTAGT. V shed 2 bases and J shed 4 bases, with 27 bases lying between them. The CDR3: CASSDPGSASGLCDYNEQFF. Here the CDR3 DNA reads TGTGCCAGCAGTGACCCAGGATCTGCTTCGGGTCTCTGTGATTACAATGAGCAGTTCTTC.

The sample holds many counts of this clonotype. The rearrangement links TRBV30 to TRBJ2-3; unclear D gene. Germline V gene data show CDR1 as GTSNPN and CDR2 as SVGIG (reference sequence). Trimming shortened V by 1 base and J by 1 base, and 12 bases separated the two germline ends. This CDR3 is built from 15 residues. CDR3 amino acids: CAWSEGRGGTDTQYF. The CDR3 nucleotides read TGTGCCTGGAGTGAAGGTCGTGGGGGCACAGATACGCAGTATTTT.

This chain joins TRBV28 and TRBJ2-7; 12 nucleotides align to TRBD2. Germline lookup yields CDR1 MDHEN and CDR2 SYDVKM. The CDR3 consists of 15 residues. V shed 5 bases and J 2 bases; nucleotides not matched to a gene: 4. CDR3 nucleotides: TGTGCCAGCAGTCCCAGGACTAGCGGGACCTACGAGCAGTACTTC. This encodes CASSPRTSGTYEQYF.

The DNA for the CDR3 is TGTGCCAGCAGTTTGTACAGGGCCGCTGGCTACACCTTC. Amino acid sequence: CASSLYRAAGYTF. J is TRBJ1-2 and V is TRBV28, with D maybe TRBD1 (6 bases). CDR1 and CDR2 from the germline V gene are MDHEN and SYDVKM. The CDR3 totals 13 residues. Trimming cost V 3 bases and J 7 bases, with 12 bases left between them.

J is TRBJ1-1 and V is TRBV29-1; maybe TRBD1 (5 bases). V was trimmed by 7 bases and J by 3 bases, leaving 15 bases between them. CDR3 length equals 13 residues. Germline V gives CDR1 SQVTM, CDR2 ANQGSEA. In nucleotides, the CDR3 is TGCAGCGCCGCCGGGGGTGGAGACACTGAAGCTTTCTTT. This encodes CSAAGGGDTEAFF. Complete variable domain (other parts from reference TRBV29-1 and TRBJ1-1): SAVISQKPSRDICQRGTSLTIQCQVDSQVTMMFWYRQQPGQSLTLIATANQGSEATYESGFVIDKFPISRPNLTFSTLTVSNMSPEDSSIYLCSAAGGGDTEAFFGQGTRLTVV.

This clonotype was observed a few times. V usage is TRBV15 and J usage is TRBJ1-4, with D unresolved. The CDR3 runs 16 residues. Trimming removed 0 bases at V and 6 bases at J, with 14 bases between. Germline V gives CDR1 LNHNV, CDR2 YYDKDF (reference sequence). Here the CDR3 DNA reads TGTGCCACCAGCAGAGATTCGCCAGCATCCGATGAAAAACTGTTTTTT. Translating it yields CATSRDSPASDEKLFF.

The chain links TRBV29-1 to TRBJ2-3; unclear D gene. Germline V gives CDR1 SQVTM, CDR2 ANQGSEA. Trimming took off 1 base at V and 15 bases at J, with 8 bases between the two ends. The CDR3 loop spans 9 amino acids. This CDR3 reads CSVEGIHYF. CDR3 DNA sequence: TGCAGCGTTGAAGGGATCCACTATTTT.

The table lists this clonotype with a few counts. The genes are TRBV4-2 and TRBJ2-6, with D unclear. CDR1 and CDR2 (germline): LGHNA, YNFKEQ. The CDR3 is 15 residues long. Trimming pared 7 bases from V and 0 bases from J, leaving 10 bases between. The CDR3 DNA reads TGTGCCAGCAACCCCAGGCGCTCTGGGGCCAACGTCCTGACTTTC. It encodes CASNPRRSGANVLTF.

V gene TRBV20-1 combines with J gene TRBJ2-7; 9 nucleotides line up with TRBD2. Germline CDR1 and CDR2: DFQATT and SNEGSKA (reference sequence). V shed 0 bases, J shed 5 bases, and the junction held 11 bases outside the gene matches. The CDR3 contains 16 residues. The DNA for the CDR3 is TGCAGTGCTAGAGATGTTTATAGCGGGAGAGGGAACGAGCAGTACTTC. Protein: CSARDVYSGRGNEQYF.

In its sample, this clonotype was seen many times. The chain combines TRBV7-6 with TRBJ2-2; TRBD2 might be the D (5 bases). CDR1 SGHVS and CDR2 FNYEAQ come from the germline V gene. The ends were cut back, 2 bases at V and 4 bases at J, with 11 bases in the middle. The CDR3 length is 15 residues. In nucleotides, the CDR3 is TGTGCCAGCAGCTTAAGGTCGCGGGTCACCGGGGAGCTGTTTTTT. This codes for CASSLRSRVTGELFF.

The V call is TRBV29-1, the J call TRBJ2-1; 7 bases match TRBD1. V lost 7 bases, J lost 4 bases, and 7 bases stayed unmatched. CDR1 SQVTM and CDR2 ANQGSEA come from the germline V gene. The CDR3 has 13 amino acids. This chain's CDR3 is CSARRDRYNEQFF. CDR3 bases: TGCAGCGCGCGCCGGGACAGATACAATGAGCAGTTCTTC.

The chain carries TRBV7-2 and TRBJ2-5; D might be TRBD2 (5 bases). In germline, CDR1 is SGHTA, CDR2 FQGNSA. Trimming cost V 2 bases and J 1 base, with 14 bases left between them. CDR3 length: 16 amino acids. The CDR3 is CASSLTTNQFQETQYF. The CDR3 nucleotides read TGTGCCAGCAGCTTAACGACTAACCAATTCCAAGAGACCCAGTACTTC.

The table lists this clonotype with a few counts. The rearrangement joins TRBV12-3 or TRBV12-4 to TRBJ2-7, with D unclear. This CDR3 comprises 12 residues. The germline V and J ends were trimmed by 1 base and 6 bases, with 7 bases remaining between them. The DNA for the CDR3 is TGTGCCAGCAGTTTAGTATCCGGCGAGCAGTACTTC. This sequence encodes CASSLVSGEQYF.

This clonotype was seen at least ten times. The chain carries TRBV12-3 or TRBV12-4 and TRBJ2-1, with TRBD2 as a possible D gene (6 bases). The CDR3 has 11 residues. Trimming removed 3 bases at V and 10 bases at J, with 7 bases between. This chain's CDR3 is CASSFTSEQFF. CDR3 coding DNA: TGTGCCAGCAGTTTTACTAGCGAGCAGTTCTTC.

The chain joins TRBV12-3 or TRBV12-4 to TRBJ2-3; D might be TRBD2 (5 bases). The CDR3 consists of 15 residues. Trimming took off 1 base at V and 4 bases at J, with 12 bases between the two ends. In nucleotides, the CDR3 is TGTGCCAGCAGTTTAGGTTTCGTCGGGGCAGATACGCAGTATTTT. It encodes CASSLGFVGADTQYF.

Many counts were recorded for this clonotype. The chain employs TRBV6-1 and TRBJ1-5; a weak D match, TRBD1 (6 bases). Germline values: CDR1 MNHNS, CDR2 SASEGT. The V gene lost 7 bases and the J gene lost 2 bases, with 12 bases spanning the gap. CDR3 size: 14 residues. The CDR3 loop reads CASTRNRGNQPQHF. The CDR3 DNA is TGTGCCAGCACAAGGAACAGGGGCAATCAGCCCCAGCATTTT.

The CDR3 is CASSPQGLAGVNEQFF. The CDR3 DNA reads TGTGCCAGCAGCCCGCAGGGACTAGCGGGAGTCAATGAGCAGTTCTTC. The V and J genes are TRBV7-2 and TRBJ2-1; TRBD2 aligns across 14 bases. Germline V gives CDR1 SGHTA, CDR2 FQGNSA. The V and J ends lost 5 bases and 6 bases, in that order; junction bases with no gene match: 6. CDR3 length: 16 residues.